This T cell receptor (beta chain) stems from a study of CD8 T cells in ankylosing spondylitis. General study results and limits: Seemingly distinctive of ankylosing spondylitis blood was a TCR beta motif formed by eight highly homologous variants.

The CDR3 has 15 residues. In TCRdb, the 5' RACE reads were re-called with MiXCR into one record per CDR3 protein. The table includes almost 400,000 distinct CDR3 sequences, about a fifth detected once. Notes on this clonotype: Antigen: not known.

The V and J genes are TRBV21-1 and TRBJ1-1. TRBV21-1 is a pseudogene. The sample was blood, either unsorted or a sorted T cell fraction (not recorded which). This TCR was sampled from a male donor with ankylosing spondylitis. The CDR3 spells CASSTRSFGVTEAFF. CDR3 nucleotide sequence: TGTGCCAGCAGCACGCGTTCGTTCGGGGTCACTGAAGCTTTCTTT.